The 8 T cell receptor beta chains presented below share a single source sample, sequenced in a study of control samples from healthy donors and cancer patients. Clones were read by immunoSEQ multiplex PCR, and TCRdb kept only the in-frame ones, dropping some. Of roughly 140,000 clones listed, 89% are singletons. The specimen was blood. These receptors were collected from a man younger than 45 in good health.

The chain combines TRBV2 with TRBJ2-2; TRBD1 matches at 7 bases. The CDR3 runs to 16 residues. Trimming at V came to 5 bases and at J to 6 bases, leaving 12 bases not matched to a gene. Germline CDR1 reads SNHLY; CDR2 reads FYNNEI. The CDR3 is CASSFRDSPLPGELFF. CDR3 nucleotides: TGTGCCAGCAGTTTCCGGGACAGTCCTTTACCCGGGGAGCTGTTTTTT. Filled out from reference TRBV2 and TRBJ2-2, the complete variable domain reads EPEVTQTPSHQVTQMGQEVILRCVPISNHLYFYWYRQILGQKVEFLVSFYNNEISEKSEIFDDQFSVERPDGSNFTLKIRSTKLEDSAMYFCASSFRDSPLPGELFFGEGSRLTVL.

This chain joins TRBV24-1 and TRBJ1-2, with 7 bases aligning to TRBD1. Germline CDR1 KGHDR, CDR2 SFDVKD. The CDR3 is 15 residues long. J gave up 2 bases and V 3 bases, and 5 bases lay outside the gene matches. The CDR3 DNA reads as TGTGCCACCAGTGATGCCTCGGACAGGAACTATGGCTACACCTTC. Encoded protein: CATSDASDRNYGYTF.

This rearrangement joins TRBV7-9 to TRBJ2-1, with 12 bases lining up with TRBD2. Per germline, CDR1 SEHNR and CDR2 FQNEAQ (reference sequence). The CDR3 totals 17 residues. With V trimmed by 1 base and J by 10 bases, 11 bases remained unmatched. The CDR3 here is CASSLVFSWTSGTEQFF. CDR3 nucleotides: TGTGCCAGCAGCTTAGTTTTCAGTTGGACTAGCGGGACCGAGCAGTTCTTC.

The J gene is TRBJ2-3, the V gene TRBV2; D may be TRBD2 (5 bases). Trimming left V 7 bases short and J 1 base short, with 15 bases between. CDR1 is SNHLY, CDR2 FYNNEI, per germline. This CDR3 has 15 residues. The CDR3 reads CASTRGFSGTDTQYF. The CDR3 nucleotides are TGTGCCAGCACCCGGGGTTTCTCCGGCACAGATACGCAGTATTTT.

The chain couples TRBV3-1 (or the pseudogene TRBV3-2) to TRBJ1-1; D is unclear. V dropped 0 bases and J dropped 5 bases, with 7 bases sitting between them. The V gene's germline CDR1 is LGHDT and CDR2 YNNKEL (reference sequence). This CDR3 spans 13 amino acids. Written as DNA, the CDR3 is TGTGCCAGCAGCCAAGATTCGACGACTGAAGCTTTCTTT. It yields the protein CASSQDSTTEAFF.

On this clone itself: This same CDR3 is encoded by further DNA sequences in the sample. The V call is TRBV9, the J call TRBJ2-7; D unresolved. Looked up from germline, CDR1 is SGDLS and CDR2 is YYNGEE. V was shortened by 0 bases and J by 1 base, with 8 bases between the two germline ends. This CDR3 is built from 14 residues. The CDR3 DNA sequence: TGTGCCAGCAGCGTAGGCGCCGGTTCCTACGAGCAGTACTTC. Its translation is CASSVGAGSYEQYF.

This chain connects TRBV7-3 to TRBJ2-1; D possibly corresponds to TRBD2 (5 bases). V lost 0 bases, J lost 4 bases, and 10 bases lay in between. CDR1 is SGHTA and CDR2 is FQGTGA in the germline V gene. This CDR3 is 15 amino acids long. As DNA, the CDR3 is TGTGCCAGCAGCTTAACCGGACTCAATTACAATGAGCAGTTCTTC. Translated, it gives CASSLTGLNYNEQFF.

The CDR3 sequence: CASRLTWGKETQYF. The CDR3 DNA reads as TGTGCCAGCAGGCTGACATGGGGGAAAGAGACCCAGTACTTC. The rearrangement uses TRBV21-1 and TRBJ2-5. TRBV21-1 is listed as a pseudogene. This CDR3 region has 14 residues.